The 10 T cell receptor beta chains below come from one sample, sequenced in a study of CD8 T cells in Susac syndrome. Random hexamers primed reverse transcription of about 0.45 to 1 ug RNA. One entry per CDR3 protein, called by TCRdb with MiXCR from the immunoSEQ multiplex PCR reads. The table shows 150,000 or so distinct CDR3 sequences, with about 93% occurring only once. The sequenced material came from CD4+ T cells from PBMCs. These receptors were taken from a human donor in good health.

As DNA, the CDR3 is TGTGCCAGCAGCCAAGGGACAGGGGGCGGACAGCCCCAGCATTTT. It is translated as CASSQGTGGGQPQHF. The chain links TRBV3-1 to TRBJ1-5, with 11 bases lining up with TRBD1. The CDR3 has 15 residues. Germline V lookup: CDR1 LGHDT, CDR2 YNNKEL (reference sequence). J lost 7 bases, V lost 1 base, and 3 bases had no gene match. Supplemented by reference TRBV3-1 and TRBJ1-5, the full variable domain reads DTAVSQTPKYLVTQMGNDKSIKCEQNLGHDTMYWYKQDSKKFLKIMFSYNNKELIINETVPNRFSPKSPDKAHLNLHINSLELGDSAVYFCASSQGTGGGQPQHFGDGTRLSIL.

The V gene is TRBV15, the J gene TRBJ1-1; D might be TRBD1 (5 bases). The V and J ends lost 8 bases and 0 bases respectively, with 7 bases between them. The CDR3 is made up of 12 amino acids. Per germline, CDR1 LNHNV and CDR2 YYDKDF (reference sequence). The CDR3 nucleotides are TGTGCCACCTCCAGGGTGAACACTGAAGCTTTCTTT. Its translation: CATSRVNTEAFF. Full variable domain (missing parts from reference TRBV15 and TRBJ1-1): DAMVIQNPRYQVTQFGKPVTLSCSQTLNHNVMYWYQQKSSQAPKLLFHYYDKDFNNEADTPDNFQSRRPNTSFCFLDIRSPGLGDTAMYLCATSRVNTEAFFGQGTRLTVV.

The J gene is TRBJ2-5, the V gene TRBV13; 13 bases are shared with TRBD2. This CDR3 contains 17 residues. J lost 3 bases, V lost 5 bases, and 9 bases had no gene match. The germline gives CDR1 PRHDT, CDR2 FYEKMQ (reference sequence). CDR3 sequence (DNA): TGTGCCAGCAGCCCCGGACTAGCGGGGGCCGGGGAAGAGACCCAGTACTTC. Its protein is CASSPGLAGAGEETQYF.

The chain carries TRBV7-3 and TRBJ2-1, with D unclear. Trimming cost V 4 bases and J 7 bases, with 11 bases left between them. The V gene's germline CDR1 is SGHTA and CDR2 FQGTGA. This CDR3 is built from 13 residues. CDR3 coding DNA: TGTGCCAGCAGCTCCAGACTGGCAAATGAGCAGTTCTTC. It codes for CASSSRLANEQFF.

This chain uses TRBV5-1 with TRBJ2-1, with 7 bases lining up with TRBD2. This CDR3 comprises 15 residues. V lost 1 base and J lost 5; bases outside the gene matches: 6. CDR1 and CDR2 (germline): SGHRS, YFSETQ. The CDR3 nucleotides read TGCGCCAGCAGCTTGTTTGGGGCGGGGGACAATGAGCAGTTCTTC. Translated: CASSLFGAGDNEQFF.

V and J are TRBV29-1 and TRBJ2-5; no firm D call. Germline V gene sequence: CDR1 SQVTM, CDR2 ANQGSEA. The V and J ends lost 1 base and 5 bases respectively, with 14 bases between them. The CDR3 is made up of 14 amino acids. CDR3 in DNA: TGCAGCGTTGAAGGCACGGCACTACGGGAGACCCAGTACTTC. This sequence encodes CSVEGTALRETQYF.

The chain uses TRBV29-1 and TRBJ2-5, with D possibly matching TRBD2 (5 bases). V was trimmed by 4 bases and J by 5 bases, leaving 11 bases between them. Germline V gives CDR1 SQVTM, CDR2 ANQGSEA. The CDR3 extends over 12 amino acids. The CDR3 DNA reads as TGCAGCGTTGTAAGCGGTGGGGAGACCCAGTACTTC. Translation: CSVVSGGETQYF.

V gene TRBV14 combines with J gene TRBJ1-6, with D unresolved. Trimming removed 0 bases at V and 6 bases at J, with 9 bases between. The germline CDR1 and CDR2 sequences are SGHDN and FVKESK. The CDR3 runs to 15 residues. For the CDR3, the DNA is TGTGCCAGCAGCCAAGATCAGGCCAGTAATTCACCCCTCCACTTT. Amino acid sequence: CASSQDQASNSPLHF. The whole variable domain, remainder taken from reference TRBV14 and TRBJ1-6, is EAGVTQFPSHSVIEKGQTVTLRCDPISGHDNLYWYRRVMGKEIKFLLHFVKESKQDESGMPNNRFLAERTGGTYSTLKVQPAELEDSGVYFCASSQDQASNSPLHFGNGTRLTVT.

This chain links TRBV6-5 with TRBJ2-1; possibly TRBD2 for D (6 bases). The CDR3 is 15 residues long. Per germline, CDR1 MNHEY and CDR2 SVGAGI. The V end was cut by 4 bases, the J end by 7 bases, with 17 bases between. CDR3 region: CASSFRDSLGNEQFF. DNA for the CDR3: TGTGCCAGCAGTTTCCGGGACTCCCTAGGGAATGAGCAGTTCTTC.

This clonotype showed up just once. The chain links TRBV25-1 to TRBJ2-6; 8 bases align to TRBD1. The CDR3 spans 16 residues. CDR1 and CDR2 from the germline V gene are MGHDK and SYGVNS. Unmatched junction bases numbered 6, after V lost 4 bases and J lost 4 bases. This chain's CDR3 is CASSASGDRGANVLTF. In nucleotides, the CDR3 is TGTGCCAGCAGTGCATCCGGGGACAGGGGGGCCAACGTCCTGACTTTC.